This T cell receptor beta chain is from a study of identical twins. Notes on the study in general: Excess sharing between twins was weaker in beta out-of-frame sequences.

Template switching (which added a universal primer site) was used, and cDNA carried unique molecular identifiers. TCRdb reprocessed the 5' RACE reads with MiXCR, giving one entry per CDR3 protein. This table holds under 300,000 distinct CDR3 sequences, about 6.7% found once. In this sample, this clonotype turned up a few times. Its target is unknown. The sample also formed part of further work on T cells expressing NK-cell markers.

Source material: CD8+ T cells sorted from blood. The clonotype was recovered from a woman in her late teens or twenties in good health.

The CDR3 protein is CASSIAGQKAFF. The CDR3 DNA follows: TGTGCCAGTAGTATAGCGGGACAAAAAGCTTTCTTT. This rearrangement joins TRBV19 to TRBJ1-1, with a weak D call TRBD1 (6 bases). Between the trimmed V and J ends, which lost 1 base and 9 bases, there was a span of 9 bases. This CDR3 comprises 12 residues. CDR1 is LNHDA, CDR2 SQIVND, per germline (reference sequence).